The present T cell receptor (beta chain) was sequenced within a study of Ad26.COV2.S vaccination and SARS-CoV-2 variants. Notes on the study in general: Researchers reported similar non-spike TCR breadth in vaccine and placebo recipients. Reported findings describe substantial breadth in spike-specific CD8+ and CD4+ T cell responses following vaccination. Ad26.COV2.S recipients had broader spike-specific TCRs (P = 0.0014).

TCRdb's copy holds only in-frame clones and misses some; the assay was immunoSEQ multiplex PCR. The sample carries 300,000 to 400,000 clones, about nine tenths recorded once. The V and J ends lost 4 bases and 7 bases respectively, with 19 bases between them. There are 16 residues in the CDR3. CDR1 is SNHLY and CDR2 is FYNNEI in the germline V gene. This clone was picked up a small number of times. Its specificity is unknown. Treatment: about 20 received Ad26.COV2.S at low or high dose, single or two shots; about 5 received placebo; per-sample allocation not given. Sampling was done on day 63 after the first vaccine or placebo injection.

This chain connects TRBV2 to TRBJ1-4; a weak D match, TRBD1 (6 bases). The sequences come from peripheral blood, collected in a trial of Ad26.COV2.S vaccine versus placebo. The source of this sequence is a person between 18 and 59 years old who received the Ad26.COV2.S COVID-19 vaccine or a placebo. The CDR3 bases are TGTGCCAGCAGTGTCGGGGCAGGGGCCGTGGGTGAAAAACTGTTTTTT. Protein: CASSVGAGAVGEKLFF.